The present T cell receptor beta chain was sequenced within a study of blood T cell repertoires in COVID-19. Repertoires were generated with immunoSEQ multiplex PCR, while TCRdb's copy carries only in-frame clones and drops some. The data show approximately 440,000 clones, less than 95% seen once. J gave up 8 bases and V 0 bases, and 9 bases lay outside the gene matches. The CDR3 sequence is 16 residues long. CDR1 and CDR2 from the germline V gene are SEHNR and FQNEAQ (reference sequence). This clone was picked up a small number of times. The chain has TRBV7-9 and TRBJ2-2; 7 nucleotides align to TRBD2. The source of this sequence is a man between 18 and 29 years old who had recovered from COVID-19. Sequenced input: PBMCs or T cells enriched from blood (not recorded which). The CDR3 spells CASSLAGTTAGGELFF. The CDR3 region has the DNA TGTGCCAGCAGCTTAGCGGGGACTACCGCGGGAGGGGAGCTGTTTTTT.